Below, 31 T cell receptor beta chains from the same sample are listed, as sequenced in a study of beta chain features in type 1 diabetes. Overall study results and limits: Moderately but significantly shorter TCRB CDR3s were found in Type 1 diabetes patients in all four CD4+ subsets.

Investigators reverse transcribed all isolated RNA, so they sequenced expressed TCRB transcripts. The method was immunoSEQ multiplex PCR; TCRdb's version includes in-frame clones alone and lacks a portion of them. The table lists tens of thousands of clones, about 71% of them singletons. Their cognate antigens are unknown. The source material was stem cell memory CD4+ T cells from blood. The receptors stem from a woman between 40 and 55 years old with type 1 diabetes.

A few counts support this clone. V gene TRBV7-2 combines with J gene TRBJ2-4, with D perhaps matching TRBD2 (6 bases). Trimming stripped 5 bases from V and 6 bases from J, with 14 bases between. Germline V lookup: CDR1 SGHTA, CDR2 FQGNSA. The CDR3 runs 14 residues. In nucleotides, the CDR3 is TGTGCCAGCAGCGTCAGGGAGGTGGGAAACATTCAGTACTTC. Translation: CASSVREVGNIQYF.

The CDR3 sequence is CASSQGGEKLFF. In DNA, the CDR3 is TGTGCCAGTTCCCAGGGAGGCGAAAAACTGTTTTTT. The chain joins TRBV28 to TRBJ1-4, with D possibly matching TRBD1 (5 bases). The CDR3 consists of 12 residues. Deletions cut 9 bases from V and 8 bases from J, with 13 bases between. CDR1 is MDHEN and CDR2 is SYDVKM in the germline V gene.

The DNA for the CDR3 is TGTGCCAGCAGCTTAGCGGCCGGAGAGGAGTACTTC. This translates into CASSLAAGEEYF. The chain joins TRBV7-9 to TRBJ2-7; D call uncertain. The CDR3 sequence is 12 residues long. V shed 0 bases and J shed 11 bases, with 11 bases lying between them. CDR1 and CDR2 from the germline V gene are SEHNR and FQNEAQ (reference sequence).

The chain is built from TRBV7-3 and TRBJ2-1, with a possible D match to TRBD2 (6 bases). CDR1 and CDR2 (germline): SGHTA, FQGTGA. CDR3 length: 16 amino acids. Trimming removed 5 bases at V and 1 base at J, with 15 bases between. CDR3 residues: CASSPQPEGSYNEQFF. In DNA, the CDR3 is TGTGCCAGCAGCCCCCAACCGGAGGGTTCCTACAATGAGCAGTTCTTC.

The chain carries TRBV7-3 and TRBJ1-2; no clear D gene. With 5 bases removed from V and 8 bases from J, the gap between germline ends came to 15 bases. The CDR3 has 13 amino acids. The germline gives CDR1 SGHTA, CDR2 FQGTGA. The CDR3 DNA follows: TGTGCCAGCAGCCCGGGCCGGGAGGAAGGCTACACCTTC. This gives the protein CASSPGREEGYTF.

V usage is TRBV6-4 and J usage is TRBJ1-1; D uncertain. Trimming cost V 4 bases and J 3 bases, with 9 bases left between them. There are 13 residues in the CDR3. Germline CDR1 is MRHNA and CDR2 is SNTAGT. The CDR3 reads CASSVQRDTEAFF. In nucleotides, the CDR3 is TGTGCCAGCAGTGTACAGAGAGACACTGAAGCTTTCTTT.

V and J are TRBV28 and TRBJ1-2; 7 bases are shared with TRBD1. After removal of 8 bases from V and 0 bases from J, the junction contained 3 bases not matched to a gene. CDR1 MDHEN and CDR2 SYDVKM come from the germline V gene. The CDR3 consists of 13 residues. CDR3 residues: CASGDRPNYGYTF. The CDR3 bases are TGTGCCAGCGGGGACAGACCTAACTATGGCTACACCTTC.

This chain links TRBV12-5 with TRBJ1-1; the D is unclear. The V gene's germline CDR1 is LGHNT and CDR2 FRNRAP. Trimming stripped 2 bases from V and 7 bases from J, with 11 bases between. CDR3 length: 13 amino acids. The CDR3 sequence: CASGLSGSGEAFF. The CDR3 coding sequence is TGTGCTAGTGGTTTGAGCGGTAGCGGTGAAGCTTTCTTT.

The chain links TRBV18 to TRBJ2-7; the match to TRBD2 covers 11 bases. The CDR3 has 15 residues. The germline V gene encodes CDR1 KGHSH and CDR2 LQKENI. V lost 3 bases to trimming and J lost 4 bases; unmatched junction nucleotides: 5. CDR3 sequence: CASSPPGLAVYEQYF. For the CDR3, the DNA is TGTGCCAGCTCACCTCCGGGACTAGCGGTATACGAGCAGTACTTC.

DNA of the CDR3: TGTGCCTTATCACAGGGGGCTCGGGGTGGCTACACCTTC. Its translation: CALSQGARGGYTF. The V call is TRBV30, the J call TRBJ1-2, with TRBD1 matching 9 bases. Germline loops: CDR1 GTSNPN, CDR2 SVGIG (reference sequence). J was trimmed by 7 bases and V by 7 bases; bases with no gene match: 10. The CDR3 loop spans 13 amino acids.

The table lists this clone with a few counts. V usage is TRBV6-6 and J usage is TRBJ2-7; maybe TRBD1 (6 bases). Germline values: CDR1 MNHNY, CDR2 SVGAGI (reference sequence). The length of the CDR3 is 13 residues. V lost 5 bases and J lost 0, with 8 bases in between. CDR3 residues: CASSPDSSYEQYF. For the CDR3, the DNA is TGTGCCAGCAGTCCGGACAGCTCCTACGAGCAGTACTTC.

The V and J genes are TRBV9 and TRBJ2-1; perhaps TRBD2 as D (5 bases). The V end was cut by 0 bases, the J end by 1 base, with 8 bases between. This CDR3 has 15 amino acids. Germline V gene lookup returns CDR1 SGDLS and CDR2 YYNGEE. The CDR3 is CASSVAGGSYNEQFF. Here the CDR3 DNA reads TGTGCCAGCAGCGTAGCAGGCGGGTCCTACAATGAGCAGTTCTTC.

This clone was seen a few times. The chain uses TRBV28 and TRBJ2-1; D is unresolved. This CDR3 has 15 residues. CDR1 and CDR2 (germline): MDHEN, SYDVKM. V was clipped by 4 bases and J by 0 bases, with 10 bases between them. CDR3: CASSSAWSSYNEQFF. CDR3 nucleotides: TGTGCCAGCAGTTCAGCCTGGAGCTCCTACAATGAGCAGTTCTTC.

This chain links TRBV11-1 with TRBJ2-7; 7 bases match TRBD1. This CDR3 spans 11 amino acids. The junction had 4 bases not matched to a gene; V was cut back by 1 base and J by 13 bases. Germline V gene sequence: CDR1 SGHAT, CDR2 FQDESV (reference sequence). The CDR3 protein is CASSLGRGHYF. CDR3 bases: TGTGCCAGCAGCTTAGGAAGGGGGCACTACTTC.

This clone was picked up a small number of times. The V call is TRBV28, the J call TRBJ1-1, with TRBD1 matching over 7 bases. This CDR3 comprises 15 residues. The trim removed 4 bases at V and 1 base at J, leaving 6 bases unmatched. Germline V gene data show CDR1 as MDHEN and CDR2 as SYDVKM. This chain's CDR3 is CASSYGGTENTEAFF. CDR3 coding DNA: TGTGCCAGCAGTTATGGTGGGACAGAGAACACTGAAGCTTTCTTT.

The chain couples TRBV5-8 to TRBJ1-1; 8 bases agree with TRBD1. CDR1 is SGHTS and CDR2 is YDEGEE in the germline V gene. CDR3 size: 15 residues. After removal of 0 bases from V and 5 bases from J, the junction contained 6 bases not matched to a gene. The CDR3 sequence is CASSLVQGARTEAFF. CDR3 nucleotide sequence: TGTGCCAGCAGCTTGGTGCAGGGGGCGAGGACTGAAGCTTTCTTT. Complete variable domain (other parts from reference TRBV5-8 and TRBJ1-1): EAGVTQSPTHLIKTRGQQATLRCSPISGHTSVYWYQQALGLGLQFLLWYDEGEERNRGNFPPRFSGRQFPNYSSELNVNALELEDSALYLCASSLVQGARTEAFFGQGTRLTVV.

This sequence joins TRBV2 and TRBJ1-5; no clear D gene. CDR1 SNHLY and CDR2 FYNNEI come from the germline V gene. The V end lost 6 bases, the J end lost 7 bases, and 13 bases lay between the germline ends. The CDR3 totals 13 residues. DNA of the CDR3: TGTGCCAGCAGCCCCCCGGGATCCCAGCCCCAGCATTTT. This translates into CASSPPGSQPQHF.

The V call is TRBV5-1, the J call TRBJ2-5; TRBD2 matches at 8 bases. V lost 4 bases, J lost 2 bases, and 10 bases stayed unmatched. The CDR3 is made up of 16 amino acids. Per the germline V gene, CDR1 is SGHRS and CDR2 is YFSETQ. CDR3 nucleotides: TGCGCCAGCAGCCCCAGCACCGGGGGGGTGCAAGAGACCCAGTACTTC. Encoded protein: CASSPSTGGVQETQYF.

The chain recombines TRBV4-3 with TRBJ2-7; D unresolved. CDR1 LGHNA and CDR2 YSLEER come from the germline V gene. This CDR3 is 11 amino acids long. Deletions cut 4 bases from V and 6 bases from J, with 7 bases between. In DNA, the CDR3 is TGCGCCAGCAGCCTTCGGAGCGAGCAGTACTTC. This encodes CASSLRSEQYF.

The V and J genes are TRBV6-5 and TRBJ2-2; 9 nucleotides agree with TRBD1. From germline, CDR1 is MNHEY and CDR2 SVGAGI. V trimming: 8 bases; J trimming: 6 bases; junction bases outside the gene matches: 7. The length of the CDR3 is 14 residues. CDR3 region: CASARDRAAGELFF. DNA of the CDR3: TGTGCCAGCGCGCGGGACAGGGCGGCCGGGGAGCTGTTTTTT.

This clone has only a few counts. The J gene is TRBJ2-1, the V gene TRBV5-1, with 9 bases identical to TRBD2. J was trimmed by 4 bases and V by 0 bases; bases with no gene match: 2. The germline gives CDR1 SGHRS, CDR2 YFSETQ. The CDR3 spans 15 residues. The CDR3 here is CASSLGAGGYNEQFF. In DNA, the CDR3 is TGCGCCAGCAGCTTGGGAGCGGGGGGTTACAATGAGCAGTTCTTC. Variable domain in full (rest from reference TRBV5-1 and TRBJ2-1): KAGVTQTPRYLIKTRGQQVTLSCSPISGHRSVSWYQQTPGQGLQFLFEYFSETQRNKGNFPGRFSGRQFSNSRSEMNVSTLELGDSALYLCASSLGAGGYNEQFFGPGTRLTVL.

The gene calls are TRBV6-5 and TRBJ1-1; no firm D call. The CDR3 is 14 amino acids. V lost 5 bases to trimming and J lost 2 bases, with 12 bases between them. Germline assignment: CDR1 MNHEY and CDR2 SVGAGI. The DNA for the CDR3 is TGTGCCAGCAGTGGAGTCAACCGAAACACTGAAGCTTTCTTT. Translated, it gives CASSGVNRNTEAFF.

V is TRBV25-1 and J is TRBJ2-1; 9 bases fit TRBD2. The J segment lost 1 base and the V segment lost 6 bases, leaving 4 bases of the junction unmatched. CDR3 length: 15 amino acids. From germline, CDR1 is MGHDK and CDR2 SYGVNS. The CDR3 region is CASSELAGSYNEQFF. For the CDR3, the DNA is TGTGCCAGCAGCGAACTAGCGGGTTCCTACAATGAGCAGTTCTTC.

This clone was observed a handful of times. V and J are TRBV7-3 and TRBJ1-1; tentatively, D is TRBD1 (6 bases). The V end lost 5 bases, the J end lost 2 bases, and 9 bases lay between the germline ends. CDR3 length equals 13 residues. CDR1 SGHTA and CDR2 FQGTGA come from the germline V gene. The CDR3 spells CASSLQGNTEAFF. The CDR3 DNA sequence: TGTGCCAGCAGCCTACAGGGAAACACTGAAGCTTTCTTT.

V is TRBV7-9 and J is TRBJ1-2; D ambiguous. V shed 1 base and J shed 2 bases, with 8 bases lying between them. The CDR3 is made up of 14 amino acids. CDR1 is SEHNR, CDR2 FQNEAQ, per germline (reference sequence). CDR3 sequence reads: CASSLGQNNYGYTF. DNA for the CDR3: TGTGCCAGCAGCTTAGGGCAGAACAACTATGGCTACACCTTC.

The chain has TRBV7-9 and TRBJ2-5; TRBD1 matches at 8 bases. Per the germline V gene, CDR1 is SEHNR and CDR2 is FQNEAQ (reference sequence). This CDR3 is built from 16 residues. V lost 1 base and J lost 4; bases outside the gene matches: 8. CDR3 sequence: CASSLVQGAFGETQYF. CDR3 nucleotide sequence: TGTGCCAGCAGCTTAGTGCAGGGGGCATTTGGAGAGACCCAGTACTTC. Looking up the rest from reference TRBV7-9 and TRBJ2-5 gives the full variable domain: DTGVSQNPRHKITKRGQNVTFRCDPISEHNRLYWYRQTLGQGPEFLTYFQNEAQLEKSRLLSDRFSAERPKGSFSTLEIQRTEQGDSAMYLCASSLVQGAFGETQYFGPGTRLLVL.

This clone was seen only once. This rearrangement joins TRBV27 to TRBJ1-3; D is perhaps TRBD1 (6 bases). The V gene lost 4 bases and the J gene lost 3 bases, with 10 bases spanning the gap. The germline V gene encodes CDR1 MNHEY and CDR2 SMNVEV (reference sequence). The CDR3 runs to 14 residues. CDR3 residues: CASSYTGSGNTIYF. For the CDR3, the DNA is TGTGCCAGCAGTTATACAGGGAGTGGAAACACCATATATTTT.

The CDR3: CASTLGAGGIETQYF. Here the CDR3 DNA reads TGTGCCAGCACCCTCGGGGCGGGAGGGATAGAGACCCAGTACTTC. The chain couples TRBV28 to TRBJ2-5; 9 nucleotides line up with TRBD2. The CDR3 consists of 15 residues. V lost 7 bases, J lost 4 bases, and 10 bases stayed unmatched. Germline V gives CDR1 MDHEN, CDR2 SYDVKM. Supplemented by reference TRBV28 and TRBJ2-5, the full variable domain reads DVKVTQSSRYLVKRTGEKVFLECVQDMDHENMFWYRQDPGLGLRLIYFSYDVKMKEKGDIPEGYSVSREKKERFSLILESASTNQTSMYLCASTLGAGGIETQYFGPGTRLLVL.

V gene TRBV2 combines with J gene TRBJ1-3; unclear D gene. V gave up 7 bases and J gave up 2 bases, with 9 bases separating them. CDR3 length equals 13 residues. CDR1 is SNHLY, CDR2 FYNNEI, per germline. The CDR3 loop is CASMTMTGNTIYF. The CDR3 DNA reads as TGTGCCAGCATGACAATGACTGGAAACACCATATATTTT.

The gene calls are TRBV14 and TRBJ2-5, with 11 bases identical to TRBD2. V lost 5 bases to trimming and J lost 1 base; unmatched junction nucleotides: 9. Germline lookup yields CDR1 SGHDN and CDR2 FVKESK. The CDR3 is made up of 17 amino acids. CDR3 DNA sequence: TGTGCCAGCAGCTACAGCTCTAGCGGGGGGAGCCAAGAGACCCAGTACTTC. It translates to CASSYSSSGGSQETQYF.

This clone was observed a handful of times. This chain connects TRBV28 to TRBJ1-2; a possible D gene is TRBD1 (5 bases). The V gene lost 6 bases and the J gene lost 1 base, with 9 bases spanning the gap. The CDR3 is 13 residues long. CDR1 is MDHEN and CDR2 is SYDVKM in the germline V gene. CDR3 coding DNA: TGTGCCAGCAGCTCCAGGGATAACTATGGCTACACCTTC. Translated, it gives CASSSRDNYGYTF.